A single TCR beta chain is shown here with its context. The antigen remains unidentified. 13 Jbeta primers and 60 Vbeta primers were used for the PCR. In the original workflow: Around 76 million unique TCR beta chains, some 9.9 million shared, were counted in a later analysis. Libraries were prepared by immunoSEQ multiplex PCR; TCRdb keeps only in-frame clonotypes and omits some of them. From that table come the V and J calls and clone size; the DNA was used to work out D and trimming. The table has hundreds of thousands of clones, about 72% seen once. The data are from a study of cytomegalovirus exposure and HLA in healthy donors. Study at large: About four fifths of a few hundred genotyped donors fell in the Caucasian-associated ancestry cluster. The study's findings and limits: Earlier findings revealed that most TCR beta V segments proved productive either about 87% or about 30% of the time. CMV serostatus was the sole immune exposure data available.

Germline V gene sequence: CDR1 SGHNT, CDR2 YENEEA. J lost 7 bases, V lost 4 bases, and 7 bases had no gene match. This CDR3 region has 15 residues. Sequencing was performed on PBMCs. The TCR comes from a male donor in good health and CMV-seronegative. The J gene is TRBJ2-2, the V gene TRBV11-3; 9 bases are a match to TRBD1. CDR3 DNA: TGTGCCAGCAGCTCTCGGACAGGGGAAGGCGGGGAGCTGTTTTTT. Translation gives CASSSRTGEGGELFF.